This T cell receptor beta chain emerged from a study of blood T cells in healthy people across ages. Trimming at V came to 6 bases and at J to 1 base, leaving 6 bases not matched to a gene. This CDR3 has 15 residues. Looked up from germline, CDR1 is MDHEN and CDR2 is SYDVKM. A second PCR of 7 to 11 cycles used a sample-barcoded 5' primer and a J-beta primer mix. Each TCR beta cDNA got a 12-nucleotide random molecular identifier. TCRdb passed the 5' RACE reads through MiXCR, listing each CDR3 protein once. In the table there are over 700,000 distinct CDR3 sequences, more than 20% of which are singletons. This sample also belongs to another study, concerning T cells of mothers and their children. As that report states: Random nucleotides (2-4) and sample barcodes were added by the M1S primer used in the second PCR. Each child contributed roughly 3 million TCR beta CDR3 reads, while each mother contributed over 8.5 million.

Source material: blood. The chain recombines TRBV28 with TRBJ2-5; TRBD1 matches at 9 bases. This TCR came from a boy between 10 and 17 years old in good health. The CDR3 loop reads CASRSRDRVQETQYF. The CDR3 DNA sequence: TGTGCCAGCAGATCCCGGGACAGGGTCCAAGAGACCCAGTACTTC.